A single sample gave rise to the 17 T cell receptor beta chains below, sequenced in a study of CD8 T cells in Susac syndrome. Reverse transcription of about 0.45 to 1 ug RNA was performed with random hexamers. One entry per CDR3 protein results from TCRdb running MiXCR on the immunoSEQ multiplex PCR reads. The table shows about 180,000 distinct CDR3 sequences, with 85% to 95% occurring only once. Sequenced material: CD4+ T cells from PBMCs. All receptors come from a human donor with Susac syndrome.

V usage is TRBV20-1 and J usage is TRBJ2-3; D gene uncertain. Germline V gives CDR1 DFQATT, CDR2 SNEGSKA (reference sequence). Between the trimmed V and J ends, which lost 3 bases and 7 bases, there was a span of 14 bases. This CDR3 contains 13 residues. The CDR3 DNA follows: TGCAGTGCTAGTCAGGTGAACTCCAATACGCAGTATTTT. Protein product: CSASQVNSNTQYF.

Only one count was recorded for this clonotype. The genes are TRBV6-6 and TRBJ2-7; 8 positions agree with TRBD1. The ends lost 4 bases at V and 3 bases at J; junction bases unmatched: 8. Germline V lookup: CDR1 MNHNY, CDR2 SVGAGI (reference sequence). The CDR3 length is 15 residues. The CDR3 DNA sequence: TGTGCCAGCAGTTCGCCCCGGGACAGGAGCTACGAGCAGTACTTC. Encoded protein: CASSSPRDRSYEQYF.

The V and J genes are TRBV5-1 and TRBJ2-7; TRBD1 or TRBD2 may be the D gene (6 bases each). CDR1 is SGHRS, CDR2 YFSETQ, per germline. The CDR3 sequence is 15 residues long. Between the trimmed V and J ends, which lost 2 bases and 2 bases, there was a span of 14 bases. The CDR3 bases are TGCGCCAGCAGCTTTACGCCGGGGGCTACCTACGAGCAGTACTTC. Its translation: CASSFTPGATYEQYF.

This chain's CDR3 is CASGVARDTQYF. The CDR3 DNA reads as TGTGCCAGCGGGGTAGCGAGGGATACGCAGTATTTT. The chain is built from TRBV2 and TRBJ2-3; possible D gene TRBD2, 5 bases. Trimming stripped 8 bases from V and 6 bases from J, with 12 bases between. Germline V CDR1 and CDR2: SNHLY, FYNNEI. CDR3 length: 12 residues.

In DNA, the CDR3 is TGCGCCAGCGGCCGGGACCACACAGATACGCAGTATTTT. Protein sequence: CASGRDHTDTQYF. This rearrangement joins TRBV5-1 to TRBJ2-3; possibly TRBD1 or TRBD2 for D (5 bases each). The V gene's germline CDR1 is SGHRS and CDR2 YFSETQ. V was clipped by 7 bases and J by 2 bases, with 11 bases between them. The CDR3 covers 13 residues.

The V call is TRBV3-1, the J call TRBJ1-1; TRBD1 is a possible D gene (6 bases). The CDR3 consists of 14 residues. In germline, CDR1 is LGHDT, CDR2 YNNKEL (reference sequence). Trimming removed 1 base at V and 6 bases at J, with 12 bases between. For the CDR3, the DNA is TGTGCCAGCAGCCAAGCTGCAGGGGAGCCTGAAGCTTTCTTT. This sequence encodes CASSQAAGEPEAFF.

The chain links TRBV20-1 to TRBJ2-7; 10 positions match TRBD1. The germline gives CDR1 DFQATT, CDR2 SNEGSKA (reference sequence). This CDR3 comprises 18 residues. The junction had 16 bases not matched to a gene; V was cut back by 3 bases and J by 2 bases. CDR3 sequence reads: CSARTGTGVMGWAYEQYF. The CDR3 coding sequence is TGCAGTGCTAGGACGGGGACAGGGGTCATGGGGTGGGCCTACGAGCAGTACTTC.

The chain joins TRBV16 to TRBJ2-5, with TRBD1 matching 7 bases. CDR3 length: 15 amino acids. The germline gives CDR1 KGHSY, CDR2 FQNENV. V gave up 3 bases and J gave up 3 bases; unmatched junction bases: 7. The DNA of the CDR3 is TGTGCCAGCAGCCACCGCGCCGGGACAGAAGAGACCCAGTACTTC. Its protein is CASSHRAGTEETQYF. Filled out from reference TRBV16 and TRBJ2-5, the complete variable domain reads GEEVAQTPKHLVRGEGQKAKLYCAPIKGHSYVFWYQQVLKNEFKFLISFQNENVFDETGMPKERFSAKCLPNSPCSLEIQATKLEDSAVYFCASSHRAGTEETQYFGPGTRLLVL.

This chain links TRBV4-3 with TRBJ1-2; D is unclear. V was cut by 0 bases and J by 4 bases, with 9 bases left in between. This CDR3 has 14 residues. Germline CDR1 is LGHNA and CDR2 is YSLEER. CDR3 protein: CASSQETDVYGYTF. The CDR3 DNA is TGCGCCAGCAGCCAAGAGACTGACGTCTATGGCTACACCTTC.

The CDR3 protein is CAISPDREETQYF. The CDR3 region has the DNA TGTGCCATCAGCCCGGACAGGGAAGAGACCCAGTACTTC. V and J are TRBV10-3 and TRBJ2-5, with TRBD1 matching 8 bases. Looked up from germline, CDR1 is ENHRY and CDR2 is SYGVKD. CDR3 length equals 13 residues. Trimming cost V 6 bases and J 3 bases; bases outside gene matches: 3.

The chain joins TRBV7-2 to TRBJ2-7; 13 nucleotides match TRBD2. The CDR3 spans 15 residues. The germline gives CDR1 SGHTA, CDR2 FQGNSA. V lost 2 bases and J lost 7; bases outside the gene matches: 5. CDR3 residues: CASSLIALAGGEQYF. In DNA, the CDR3 is TGTGCCAGCAGCTTAATAGCACTAGCGGGAGGGGAGCAGTACTTC.

The rearrangement uses TRBV19 and TRBJ1-2, with TRBD1 matching over 7 bases. Germline assignment: CDR1 LNHDA and CDR2 SQIVND (reference sequence). The V segment lost 5 bases and the J segment 4 bases; nucleotides outside the gene matches: 7. This CDR3 has 14 amino acids. CDR3 in DNA: TGTGCCAGTAGTGGGACAGCCGGACTCTATGGCTACACCTTC. This translates into CASSGTAGLYGYTF.

The CDR3 is CASSQAGQAYEQYF. For the CDR3, the DNA is TGCGCCAGCAGCCAGGCGGGACAGGCCTACGAGCAGTACTTC. The chain has TRBV4-1 and TRBJ2-7; 8 bases agree with TRBD1. Germline values: CDR1 MGHRA, CDR2 YSYEKL. The CDR3 spans 14 residues. V was clipped by 3 bases and J by 2 bases; unmatched bases: 3.

V gene TRBV24-1 combines with J gene TRBJ2-2, with 10 bases that match TRBD1. The CDR3 covers 16 residues. Per germline, CDR1 KGHDR and CDR2 SFDVKD. V trimming: 3 bases; J trimming: 3 bases; junction bases outside the gene matches: 3. CDR3: CATSDATGGDTGELFF. The CDR3 DNA sequence: TGTGCCACCAGTGATGCGACAGGGGGCGACACCGGGGAGCTGTTTTTT.

The rearrangement links TRBV6-5 to TRBJ2-5, with TRBD2 as a possible D gene (5 bases). The CDR3 totals 14 residues. V was shortened by 2 bases and J by 5 bases, with 12 bases between the two germline ends. The germline gives CDR1 MNHEY, CDR2 SVGAGI. The CDR3 DNA reads as TGTGCCAGCAGTTACGCCGGGGTTGGGGAGACCCAGTACTTC. Protein product: CASSYAGVGETQYF.

This chain uses TRBV10-3 with TRBJ2-1; weak D call: TRBD1 (6 bases). V was trimmed by 4 bases and J by 7 bases, leaving 14 bases between them. CDR1 and CDR2 from the germline V gene are ENHRY and SYGVKD. There are 14 residues in the CDR3. CDR3 protein: CAISVSRGENEQFF. Written as DNA, the CDR3 is TGTGCCATCAGTGTATCCAGGGGAGAGAATGAGCAGTTCTTC.

CDR3: CASSFVGMMETQYF. Here the CDR3 DNA reads TGTGCCAGCAGTTTCGTAGGGATGATGGAGACCCAGTACTTC. The rearrangement links TRBV27 to TRBJ2-5; no clear D gene. This CDR3 region has 14 residues. V gave up 3 bases and J gave up 5 bases, with 13 bases separating them. The germline V gene encodes CDR1 MNHEY and CDR2 SMNVEV (reference sequence).